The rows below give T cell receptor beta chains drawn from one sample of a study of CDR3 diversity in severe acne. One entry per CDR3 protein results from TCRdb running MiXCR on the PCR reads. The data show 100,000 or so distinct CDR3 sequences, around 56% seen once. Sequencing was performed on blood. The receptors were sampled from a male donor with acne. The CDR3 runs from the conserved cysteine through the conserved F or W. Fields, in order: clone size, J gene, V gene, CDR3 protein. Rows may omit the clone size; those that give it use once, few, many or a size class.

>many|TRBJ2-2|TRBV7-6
CASSRIHTGELFF
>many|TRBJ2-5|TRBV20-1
CSALSGIEETQYF
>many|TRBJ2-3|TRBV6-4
CASSPETSGTDTQYF
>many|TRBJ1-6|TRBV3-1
CASSSHSPLHF
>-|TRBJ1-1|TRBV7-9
CASRRDRGSEAFF
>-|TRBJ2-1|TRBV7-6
CASSLATSGRDNEQFF
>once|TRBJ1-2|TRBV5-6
CASSVDGFRGYTF
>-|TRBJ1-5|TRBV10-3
CAISELENQPQHF
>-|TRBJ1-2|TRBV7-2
CASSPSALTHNYGYTF
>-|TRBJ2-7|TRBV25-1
CASSEAGRQGTSYEQYF
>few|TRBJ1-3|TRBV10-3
CAISKDGFSGNTIYF
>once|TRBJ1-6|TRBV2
CASSGVPLHF
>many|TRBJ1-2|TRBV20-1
CSAREHGYGYTF
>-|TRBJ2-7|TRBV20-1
CSATPGDASYEQYF
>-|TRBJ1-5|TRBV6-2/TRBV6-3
CASSSEGGSQPQHF
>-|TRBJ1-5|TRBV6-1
CASSRSVVSSNQPQHF
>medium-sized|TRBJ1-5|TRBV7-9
CASSLVGGPQHF
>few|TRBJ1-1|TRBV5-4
CASSLISTLNTEAFF
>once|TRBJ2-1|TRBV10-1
CASSVGLAGTPLGF
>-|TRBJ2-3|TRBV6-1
CASSELAGGPADTQYF
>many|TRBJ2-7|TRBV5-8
CASSLPPWDREQYF
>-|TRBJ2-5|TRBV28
CASSFGRPVPETQYF
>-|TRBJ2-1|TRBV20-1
CSARDVTSGRGDNEQFF
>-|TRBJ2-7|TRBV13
CANSDPYEQYF
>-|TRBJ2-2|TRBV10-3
CASKQVANTGELFF
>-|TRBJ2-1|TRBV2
CASSLSAGDSYNEQFF
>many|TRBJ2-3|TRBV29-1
CSVDTFSSTDTQYF
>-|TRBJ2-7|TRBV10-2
CASSPLRGSYEQYF
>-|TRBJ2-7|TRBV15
CATSRDRGLAVEQYF
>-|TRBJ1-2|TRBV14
CASSSTGGNGYTF
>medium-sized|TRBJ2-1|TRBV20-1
CSALTSRITSFDEQFF
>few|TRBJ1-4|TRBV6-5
CASSYPQGLNEKLFF
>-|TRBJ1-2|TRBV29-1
CSGMTGGFEAYGYTF
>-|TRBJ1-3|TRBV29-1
CSVSTAGNTIYF
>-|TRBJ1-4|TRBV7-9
CASSSRTGSTNEKLFF
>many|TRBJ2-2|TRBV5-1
CASRGVLGANTGELFF
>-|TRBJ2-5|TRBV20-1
CSASCIAGVRQETQYF
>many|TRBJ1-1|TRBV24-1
CATSAHRVAFF
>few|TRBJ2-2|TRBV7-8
CASSFYRVSGRSNAGELFF
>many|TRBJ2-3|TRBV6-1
CASSPRSSTDTQYF
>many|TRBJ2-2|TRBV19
CASSISQNTGELFF
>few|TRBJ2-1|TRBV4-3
CASSQVSGISYNEQFF
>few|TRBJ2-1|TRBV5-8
CASSLKAEPYNEQFF
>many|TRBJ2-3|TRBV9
CASSDTTDTQYF
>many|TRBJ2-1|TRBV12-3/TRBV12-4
CASSLSPSSYNEQFF
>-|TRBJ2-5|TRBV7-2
CGGTRETQYF
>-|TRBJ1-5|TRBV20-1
CSARDKLGQGGQPQHF
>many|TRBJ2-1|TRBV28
CASSYPLTKRANNEQFF
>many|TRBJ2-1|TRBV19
CASSISASGTLEQFF
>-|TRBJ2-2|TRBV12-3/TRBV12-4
CASSVDRGHIGELFF
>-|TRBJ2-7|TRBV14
CASSPGRDIYEQYF
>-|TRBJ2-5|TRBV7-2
CASSGGGAETQYF
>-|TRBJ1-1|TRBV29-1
CSVEDRFRGRAFF
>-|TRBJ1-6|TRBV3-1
CASSQTDDSPLHF
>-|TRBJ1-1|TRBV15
CATSKPQGLNTEAFF
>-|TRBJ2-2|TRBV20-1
CSARGEDHGELFF
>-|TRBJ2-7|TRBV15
CATSRETNRDEQYF
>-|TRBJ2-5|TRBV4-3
CASSQDRGNQETQYF
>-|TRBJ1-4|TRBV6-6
CASSYRTGGYEKLFF